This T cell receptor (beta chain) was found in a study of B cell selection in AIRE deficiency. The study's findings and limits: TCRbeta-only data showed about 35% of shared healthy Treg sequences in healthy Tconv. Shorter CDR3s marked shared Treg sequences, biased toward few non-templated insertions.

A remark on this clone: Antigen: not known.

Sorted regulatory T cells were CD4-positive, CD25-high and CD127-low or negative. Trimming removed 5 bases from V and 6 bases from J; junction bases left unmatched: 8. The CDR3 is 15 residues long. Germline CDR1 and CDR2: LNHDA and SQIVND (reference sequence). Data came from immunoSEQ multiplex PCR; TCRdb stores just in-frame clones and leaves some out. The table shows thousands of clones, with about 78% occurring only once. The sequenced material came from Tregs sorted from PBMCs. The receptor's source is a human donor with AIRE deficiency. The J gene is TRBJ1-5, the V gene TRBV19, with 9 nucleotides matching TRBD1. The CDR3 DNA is TGTGCCAGTAGTTCCACAGGGGGCGGGGGTCAGCCCCAGCATTTT. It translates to CASSSTGGGGQPQHF.